What follows are 10 T cell receptor beta chains derived from one specimen sequenced in a study of persistence of HIV-infected CD4 T cells. Their target antigens are unknown. The immunoSEQ assay was version 4, run in survey mode. The method was immunoSEQ multiplex PCR; TCRdb's version includes in-frame clones alone and lacks a portion of them. Found here are around 26,000 clones, 74% of them singletons; the top ten hold about 1.7%. An overlapping HIV-1 Gag peptide pool stimulated these cells at about 0.94 ug/peptide/mL. Sorting selected CD4+ T cells upregulating both CD40 ligand and CD69. The material was CD4+ T cells sorted from PBMCs after approximately 19-hour stimulation, obtained from a patient who received antiretroviral therapy. Every receptor here comes from an adult man with HIV who was CMV-seropositive.

This clone was counted a few times. CDR3 region: CASSKLDRGYGYTF. CDR3 DNA: TGTGCCAGTAGTAAACTGGACAGGGGTTATGGCTACACCTTC. This sequence joins TRBV19 and TRBJ1-2; 9 positions agree with TRBD1. Germline trimming cut 4 bases from V and 5 bases from J; bases unmatched to any gene: 5. The CDR3 is 14 amino acids. Germline assignment: CDR1 LNHDA and CDR2 SQIVND (reference sequence).

This clone was seen only once. The V call is TRBV25-1, the J call TRBJ1-5; TRBD1 matches 7 bases. CDR1 is MGHDK, CDR2 SYGVNS, per germline. This CDR3 spans 13 amino acids. V gave up 4 bases and J gave up 5 bases; unmatched junction bases: 2. The CDR3 coding sequence is TGTGCCAGCAGTGGGGACAGCCATCAGCCCCAGCATTTT. This translates into CASSGDSHQPQHF.

This clone has more than one count but fewer than ten. The chain is built from TRBV7-9 and TRBJ2-2, with 8 bases that match TRBD2. There are 15 residues in the CDR3. Germline values: CDR1 SEHNR, CDR2 FQNEAQ (reference sequence). V lost 5 bases to trimming and J lost 7 bases; unmatched junction nucleotides: 9. The CDR3 DNA is TGTGCCAGCAGCCTAACTGCGGGGGGAGACGGGGAGCTGTTTTTT. Its protein is CASSLTAGGDGELFF.

The chain has TRBV18 and TRBJ1-2, with 7 bases aligning to TRBD1. The CDR3 is 16 residues long. The germline CDR1 and CDR2 sequences are KGHSH and LQKENI. Trimming cost V 6 bases and J 1 base; bases outside gene matches: 11. The CDR3 region has the DNA TGTGCCAGCTCGTCAGTCGTGGCAGGGGGTAACTATGGCTACACCTTC. Its protein is CASSSVVAGGNYGYTF.

The chain is built from TRBV6-1 and TRBJ1-4; 9 nucleotides align to TRBD1. The germline V gene has CDR1 MNHNS and CDR2 SASEGT. The trim removed 2 bases at V and 7 bases at J, leaving 5 bases unmatched. The CDR3 runs 15 residues. CDR3 region: CASSESPGQGEKLFF. The DNA of the CDR3 is TGTGCCAGCAGTGAATCCCCGGGACAGGGTGAAAAACTGTTTTTT.

This clone has more than one count but fewer than ten. The chain links TRBV2 to TRBJ1-4; TRBD1 aligns across 7 bases. V lost 6 bases, J lost 11 bases, and 9 bases stayed unmatched. Germline V gives CDR1 SNHLY, CDR2 FYNNEI. The CDR3 runs 13 residues. The chain's CDR3 is CASSLEGASKLFF. In DNA, the CDR3 is TGTGCCAGCAGCCTGGAGGGGGCAAGTAAACTGTTTTTT.

The chain is built from TRBV15 and TRBJ1-3; TRBD1 aligns across 7 bases. The J segment lost 0 bases and the V segment lost 5 bases, leaving 1 base of the junction unmatched. The CDR3 sequence is 14 residues long. Germline lookup yields CDR1 LNHNV and CDR2 YYDKDF (reference sequence). CDR3 coding DNA: TGTGCCACCAGCGGGACAGTCTCTGGAAACACCATATATTTT. Amino acid sequence: CATSGTVSGNTIYF.

V gene TRBV19 combines with J gene TRBJ1-4; 8 bases are shared with TRBD1. The V gene's germline CDR1 is LNHDA and CDR2 SQIVND (reference sequence). The CDR3 is 15 amino acids. V trimming: 3 bases; J trimming: 5 bases; junction bases outside the gene matches: 5. CDR3 DNA: TGTGCCAGTAGTATTGGGGACAGGTTCAATGAAAAACTGTTTTTT. The encoded protein is CASSIGDRFNEKLFF.

This chain's CDR3 is CASTPNSYEQYF. CDR3 bases: TGTGCCAGCACCCCGAATTCCTACGAGCAGTACTTC. The J gene is TRBJ2-7, the V gene TRBV6-5; D gene unclear. Deletions cut 7 bases from V and 1 base from J, with 8 bases between. The germline V gene has CDR1 MNHEY and CDR2 SVGAGI. The CDR3 contains 12 residues.

This rearrangement joins TRBV7-3 to TRBJ2-2, with D possibly being TRBD1 or TRBD2 (6 bases each). Germline assignment: CDR1 SGHTA and CDR2 FQGTGA. The CDR3 is 16 residues long. Trimming pared 5 bases from V and 6 bases from J, leaving 19 bases between. This chain's CDR3 is CASSARWGASAGELFF. CDR3 sequence (DNA): TGTGCCAGCAGCGCCCGGTGGGGGGCGTCTGCCGGGGAGCTGTTTTTT.